This T cell receptor beta chain was documented in a study of Ad26.COV2.S vaccination and SARS-CoV-2 variants. Method: immunoSEQ multiplex PCR; TCRdb's copy keeps in-frame clones and lacks some. The repertoire holds 300,000 to 350,000 clones, roughly 88% seen once, with approximately 5.8% in the top ten. Trimming took 3 bases from V and 5 from J, leaving 6 bases between them. CDR1 SGHNT and CDR2 YYREEE come from the germline V gene (reference sequence). The CDR3 covers 12 residues. Indicated treatment: 15 to 20 received Ad26.COV2.S at low or high dose, single or two shots; roughly five received placebo; per-sample allocation not given. Repertoires come from day 63 after the first vaccine or placebo injection. Immunization relied on an Ad26 vector, which expressed Wuhan-strain SARS-CoV-2 spike. This clone was picked up a small number of times. Its cognate antigen is unknown. Study-level points and caveats: Recipients of vaccine and of placebo showed similar breadth of their non-spike TCR repertoires.

The rearrangement uses TRBV5-4 and TRBJ2-1; D call uncertain. This sample comprised peripheral blood, obtained in a trial of Ad26.COV2.S vaccine versus placebo. The sequence was collected from a person aged 18 to 65 who received the Ad26.COV2.S COVID-19 vaccine or a placebo. The CDR3 here is CASSSEDNEQFF. CDR3 nucleotides: TGTGCCAGCAGCTCGGAAGACAATGAGCAGTTCTTC.